Described below is a single TCR beta chain sequence and its context. Its antigen is not identified. Constant-segment primers and 5'RACE yielded cDNA libraries for TCR alpha and TCR beta, each carrying sample barcodes and UMIs. From the 5' RACE reads, TCRdb called clonotypes with MiXCR, one entry per CDR3 protein. The sample contains approximately 270,000 distinct CDR3 sequences, 16% of which appear only once. CDR1 SGHTA and CDR2 FQGNSA come from the germline V gene. This CDR3 is 13 amino acids long. V gave up 5 bases and J gave up 5 bases, with 10 bases separating them. This sample is part of a study of T-cell memory formation after mild COVID-19. The overall study: TCR clusters were largely donor specific.

Study-wide results and limits: Among clones contracting day 15 to 85, CD4/CD8 was balanced, whereas later expanders leaned CD4+. Pre-infection memory harbored some responding clones, suggesting cross-reactive memory joined.

The sequenced sample consisted of PBMCs or a T cell subset sorted from them (not recorded which). This chain uses TRBV7-2 with TRBJ1-5, with D unresolved. This sequence was found in a man younger than 35 who had mild COVID-19 (a few samples of this study predate the infection). Cell type and time point are not known. CDR3 sequence (DNA): TGTGCCAGCAGCCTCCTCCCGGATCAGCCCCAGCATTTT. It encodes CASSLLPDQPQHF.